These 18 T cell receptor beta chains share one sample of origin, sequenced in a study of blood T cell repertoires in COVID-19. Assay: immunoSEQ multiplex PCR; the TCRdb copy retains only in-frame clones and omits some. The sample holds around 400,000 clones, around 87% seen once. Sequencing was done on a sample of peripheral blood. The receptors shown here come from a woman aged 55-75 years with COVID-19, enrolled during active disease.

The CDR3 is CAWSKGRVNTEAFF. CDR3 in DNA: TGTGCCTGGTCCAAGGGGAGGGTGAACACTGAAGCTTTCTTT. The V call is TRBV30, the J call TRBJ1-1, with TRBD1 as a possible D gene (5 bases). The ends were cut back, 5 bases at V and 0 bases at J, with 13 bases in the middle. The CDR3 has 14 amino acids. From germline, CDR1 is GTSNPN and CDR2 SVGIG (reference sequence).

The rearrangement links TRBV19 to TRBJ1-1; D is unresolved. The CDR3 contains 16 residues. Germline values: CDR1 LNHDA, CDR2 SQIVND (reference sequence). The germline V and J ends were trimmed by 0 bases and 1 base, with 12 bases remaining between them. The CDR3 spells CASSIDMGRPNTEAFF. The CDR3 DNA sequence: TGTGCCAGTAGTATAGATATGGGCAGGCCGAACACTGAAGCTTTCTTT. The variable domain in full, completed from reference TRBV19 and TRBJ1-1, reads DGGITQSPKYLFRKEGQNVTLSCEQNLNHDAMYWYRQDPGQGLRLIYYSQIVNDFQKGDIAEGYSVSREKKESFPLTVTSAQKNPTAFYLCASSIDMGRPNTEAFFGQGTRLTVV.

The J gene is TRBJ1-1, the V gene TRBV5-1; unclear D gene. Per germline, CDR1 SGHRS and CDR2 YFSETQ. Trimming removed 4 bases at V and 0 bases at J, with 10 bases between. This CDR3 spans 14 amino acids. CDR3 nucleotides: TGCGCCAGCAGCCCCACAGCCCTGAACACTGAAGCTTTCTTT. As protein: CASSPTALNTEAFF.

The J gene is TRBJ1-2, the V gene TRBV28; TRBD1 might be the D (5 bases). The germline gives CDR1 MDHEN, CDR2 SYDVKM. The CDR3 has 15 residues. Trimming pared 3 bases from V and 3 bases from J, leaving 14 bases between. The CDR3 loop reads CASSLGGMAHYGYTF. CDR3 coding DNA: TGTGCCAGCAGTTTGGGGGGGATGGCCCACTATGGCTACACCTTC.

The genes are TRBV24-1 and TRBJ2-1, with TRBD2 as a possible D gene (5 bases). V gave up 5 bases and J gave up 0 bases, with 13 bases separating them. This CDR3 contains 16 residues. Germline assignment: CDR1 KGHDR and CDR2 SFDVKD. CDR3 residues: CATSARGPSSYNEQFF. The CDR3 nucleotides read TGTGCCACCAGTGCCCGCGGGCCAAGCTCCTACAATGAGCAGTTCTTC.

The gene calls are TRBV11-2 and TRBJ1-4; D perhaps matches TRBD1 (6 bases). V lost 5 bases and J lost 5, with 15 bases in between. This CDR3 region has 15 residues. Looked up from germline, CDR1 is SGHAT and CDR2 is FQNNGV. Here the CDR3 reads CASSTTGRTNEKLFF. CDR3 nucleotides: TGTGCCAGCAGCACCACAGGGCGTACAAATGAAAAACTGTTTTTT.

The chain has TRBV6-2 or TRBV6-3 and TRBJ1-2; a possible D gene is TRBD1 (5 bases). The CDR3 runs 14 residues. Trimming stripped 5 bases from V and 1 base from J, with 11 bases between. Germline lookup yields CDR1 MNHEY and CDR2 SVGEGT. In nucleotides, the CDR3 is TGTGCCAGCAGTGACCGGAGGGGTAACTATGGCTACACCTTC. This gives the protein CASSDRRGNYGYTF.

V is TRBV9 and J is TRBJ2-5, with 11 positions matching TRBD2. J lost 5 bases, V lost 3 bases, and 6 bases had no gene match. Germline CDR1 SGDLS, CDR2 YYNGEE. The length of the CDR3 is 15 residues. In nucleotides, the CDR3 is TGTGCCAGCAGCGGAATAGCGGGGGGGCGGGAGACCCAGTACTTC. It codes for CASSGIAGGRETQYF. The full variable domain, in which reference TRBV9 and TRBJ2-5 provide the parts outside the CDR3, is DSGVTQTPKHLITATGQRVTLRCSPRSGDLSVYWYQQSLDQGLQFLIQYYNGEERAKGNILERFSAQQFPDLHSELNLSSLELGDSALYFCASSGIAGGRETQYFGPGTRLLVL.

The chain couples TRBV25-1 to TRBJ1-2, with 7 bases that match TRBD1. The V gene's germline CDR1 is MGHDK and CDR2 SYGVNS. The CDR3 is made up of 14 amino acids. The V and J ends lost 5 bases and 4 bases, in that order; junction bases with no gene match: 7. The CDR3: CASSRTGAGYGYTF. DNA of the CDR3: TGTGCCAGCAGTCGGACAGGTGCCGGCTATGGCTACACCTTC.

This clone was recorded a few times. This chain joins TRBV28 and TRBJ1-1; D is possibly TRBD1 (5 bases). This CDR3 has 12 amino acids. Trimming took off 6 bases at V and 12 bases at J, with 17 bases between the two ends. The germline CDR1 and CDR2 sequences are MDHEN and SYDVKM. Here the CDR3 reads CASSFSDRATFF. The CDR3 nucleotides read TGTGCCAGCAGCTTCAGTGACAGAGCGACTTTCTTT.

The chain links TRBV18 to TRBJ2-6; possibly TRBD1 for D (5 bases). Germline assignment: CDR1 KGHSH and CDR2 LQKENI. Between the trimmed V and J ends, which lost 0 bases and 2 bases, there was a span of 11 bases. The CDR3 runs to 17 residues. CDR3 sequence reads: CASSPPAGRAGANVLTF. The DNA for the CDR3 is TGTGCCAGCTCACCACCGGCCGGCAGGGCTGGGGCCAACGTCCTGACTTTC.

This clone was observed a handful of times. This chain uses TRBV15 with TRBJ2-7; D is possibly TRBD1 (5 bases). Germline CDR1 and CDR2: LNHNV and YYDKDF (reference sequence). The CDR3 contains 15 residues. The V and J ends lost 1 base and 2 bases respectively, with 12 bases between them. In DNA, the CDR3 is TGTGCCACCAGCAGAGGGAGTAGGGGAACCTACGAGCAGTACTTC. Translated, it gives CATSRGSRGTYEQYF.

This sequence joins TRBV3-1 (or the pseudogene TRBV3-2) and TRBJ2-6, with TRBD2 matching 15 bases. Looked up from germline, CDR1 is LGHDT and CDR2 is YNNKEL (reference sequence). Trimming at V came to 4 bases and at J to 3 bases, leaving 7 bases not matched to a gene. The CDR3 is 19 amino acids. This CDR3 is CASSLGLAGGLNGANVLTF. The CDR3 DNA follows: TGTGCCAGCAGCCTCGGACTAGCGGGGGGGCTGAATGGGGCCAACGTCCTGACTTTC.

The chain has TRBV3-1 (or the pseudogene TRBV3-2) and TRBJ1-6, with D possibly matching TRBD1 (5 bases). Germline-derived CDR1 and CDR2 are LGHDT and YNNKEL (reference sequence). V lost 4 bases and J 6 bases, leaving 16 bases between the germline ends. CDR3 length: 16 residues. The CDR3 bases are TGTGCCAGCAGCCCGCATCAGGGTCGGATTAATTCACCCCTCCACTTT. Protein: CASSPHQGRINSPLHF.

The chain carries TRBV5-1 and TRBJ2-3; D remains unclear. Trimming pared 2 bases from V and 0 bases from J, leaving 13 bases between. CDR3 length: 16 residues. Germline V gene lookup returns CDR1 SGHRS and CDR2 YFSETQ. CDR3 in amino acids: CASSFQLATSTDTQYF. CDR3 sequence (DNA): TGCGCCAGCAGCTTTCAATTGGCGACTAGCACAGATACGCAGTATTTT. Full variable domain (remainder filled in from reference TRBV5-1 and TRBJ2-3): KAGVTQTPRYLIKTRGQQVTLSCSPISGHRSVSWYQQTPGQGLQFLFEYFSETQRNKGNFPGRFSGRQFSNSRSEMNVSTLELGDSALYLCASSFQLATSTDTQYFGPGTRLTVL.

The chain is built from TRBV15 and TRBJ2-3; TRBD1 agrees at 7 bases. The CDR3 sequence is 16 residues long. V gave up 3 bases and J gave up 2 bases; unmatched junction bases: 8. Germline loops: CDR1 LNHNV, CDR2 YYDKDF (reference sequence). For the CDR3, the DNA is TGTGCCACCAGCAGGGCCCGAGGACAGGTCACAGATACGCAGTATTTT. This translates into CATSRARGQVTDTQYF.

This clone was seen once. This chain connects TRBV27 to TRBJ1-6; TRBD1 is a possible D gene (5 bases). V was clipped by 1 base and J by 6 bases, with 13 bases between them. Per germline, CDR1 MNHEY and CDR2 SMNVEV (reference sequence). CDR3 length: 16 residues. Here the CDR3 reads CASSLYYRPTNSPLHF. For the CDR3, the DNA is TGTGCCAGCAGTTTATATTACAGGCCTACTAATTCACCCCTCCACTTT.

This chain links TRBV11-2 with TRBJ2-1, with TRBD1 matching 10 bases. V lost 1 base to trimming and J lost 0 bases; unmatched junction nucleotides: 0. The CDR3 extends over 16 amino acids. CDR1 and CDR2 from the germline V gene are SGHAT and FQNNGV. CDR3 region: CASSLGDRGSYNEQFF. The CDR3 nucleotides read TGTGCCAGCAGCTTAGGGGACAGGGGCTCCTACAATGAGCAGTTCTTC. Supplemented by reference TRBV11-2 and TRBJ2-1, the full variable domain reads EAGVAQSPRYKIIEKRQSVAFWCNPISGHATLYWYQQILGQGPKLLIQFQNNGVVDDSQLPKDRFSAERLKGVDSTLKIQPAKLEDSAVYLCASSLGDRGSYNEQFFGPGTRLTVL.